This T cell receptor (beta chain) was retrieved from a study of blood T cell repertoires in COVID-19. Study details: Italy, Spain and the United States were the sources of the convalescent and acute COVID-19 samples.

This CDR3 region has 15 residues. Trimming removed 6 bases from V and 2 bases from J, with 15 bases in between. Germline CDR1 reads SNHLY; CDR2 reads FYNNEI. Original data processing: Estimation of nucleated cell counts relied on the amplification of reference gene primers. Using immunoSEQ multiplex PCR, the repertoire was profiled, and TCRdb retains in-frame clones only, with some absent. D and trimming come from the DNA, and the V and J calls and clone size come from that table. The data hold approximately 170,000 clones, with more than 75% observed a single time. This TCR came from a man younger than 30 with active or convalescent COVID-19. Sequencing used peripheral blood. The chain is built from TRBV2 and TRBJ2-3, with D possibly matching TRBD2 (6 bases). The CDR3 spells CASSDPGRFTDTQYF. CDR3 coding DNA: TGTGCCAGCAGCGACCCAGGGAGGTTCACAGATACGCAGTATTTT.